This T cell receptor (beta chain) comes out of a study of beta chain features in type 1 diabetes. Turning to this clone: What it binds is unknown.

TCRB transcripts that were expressed got sequenced, as all of the isolated RNA had been reverse transcribed. Using immunoSEQ multiplex PCR, the repertoire was profiled, and TCRdb retains in-frame clones only, with some absent. The table lists 550,000 to 850,000 clones, 10% to 15% of them singletons. Regarding the study as a whole: Type 1 diabetes patients had moderately but significantly shorter TCRB CDR3s in all four CD4+ subsets.

The V gene's germline CDR1 is LGHNA and CDR2 YNFKEQ. The J segment lost 5 bases and the V segment lost 1 base, leaving 2 bases of the junction unmatched. The CDR3 length is 15 residues. Sequencing used naive CD4+ T cells from blood. The source is a man in his late teens or twenties with type 1 diabetes. The chain links TRBV4-2 to TRBJ2-1; 10 nucleotides agree with TRBD1. Here the CDR3 reads CASSQGQGANNEQFF. The CDR3 nucleotides read TGTGCCAGCAGCCAAGGACAGGGGGCTAACAATGAGCAGTTCTTC.